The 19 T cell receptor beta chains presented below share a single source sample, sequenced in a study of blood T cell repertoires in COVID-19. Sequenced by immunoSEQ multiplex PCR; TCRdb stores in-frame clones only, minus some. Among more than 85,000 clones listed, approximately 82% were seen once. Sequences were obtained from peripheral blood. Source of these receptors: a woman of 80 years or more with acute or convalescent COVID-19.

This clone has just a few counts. CDR3 loop: CASSQEERGGYEQYV. The CDR3 region has the DNA TGTGCCAGCAGCCAAGAGGAGAGAGGGGGCTACGAGCAGTACGTC. The J gene is TRBJ2-7, the V gene TRBV14; tentatively, D is TRBD1 (6 bases). The length of the CDR3 is 15 residues. Trimming removed 0 bases at V and 3 bases at J, with 12 bases between. In germline, CDR1 is SGHDN, CDR2 FVKESK.

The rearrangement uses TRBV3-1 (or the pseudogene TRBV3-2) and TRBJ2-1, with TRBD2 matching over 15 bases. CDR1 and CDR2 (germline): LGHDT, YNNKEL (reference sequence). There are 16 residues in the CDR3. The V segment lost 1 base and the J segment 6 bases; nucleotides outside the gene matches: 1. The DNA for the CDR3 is TGTGCCAGCAGCCAAGGGACTAGCGGGAGGGGCAATGAGCAGTTCTTC. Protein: CASSQGTSGRGNEQFF.

The CDR3 region is CASSSRGAGRQETQYF. CDR3 bases: TGTGCCAGCAGCAGTCGGGGAGCGGGGCGCCAAGAGACCCAGTACTTC. The chain has TRBV3-1 (or the pseudogene TRBV3-2) and TRBJ2-5, with 7 bases aligning to TRBD2. The CDR3 extends over 16 amino acids. V dropped 5 bases and J dropped 1; count of bases not matched to a gene: 10. Germline V gene lookup returns CDR1 LGHDT and CDR2 YNNKEL (reference sequence).

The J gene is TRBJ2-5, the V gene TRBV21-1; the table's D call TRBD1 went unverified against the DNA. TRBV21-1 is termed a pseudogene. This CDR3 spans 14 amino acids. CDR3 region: CASSNDRFQETQYF. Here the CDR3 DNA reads TGTGCCAGCAGCAATGACAGGTTCCAAGAGACCCAGTACTTC.

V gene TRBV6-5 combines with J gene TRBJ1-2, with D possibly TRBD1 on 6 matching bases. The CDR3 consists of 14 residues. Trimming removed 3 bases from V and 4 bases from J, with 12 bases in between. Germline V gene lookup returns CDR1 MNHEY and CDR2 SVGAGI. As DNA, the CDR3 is TGTGCCAGCAGTTATCGCAGGGGTCCCTATGGCTACACCTTC. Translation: CASSYRRGPYGYTF.

The CDR3 is CASSLSGTGDYEQYF. The CDR3 bases are TGTGCCAGCAGCTTGTCCGGGACAGGGGACTACGAGCAGTACTTC. This chain connects TRBV11-1 to TRBJ2-7; the match to TRBD1 covers 10 bases. J gave up 3 bases and V 3 bases, and 5 bases lay outside the gene matches. Germline V lookup: CDR1 SGHAT, CDR2 FQDESV (reference sequence). The CDR3 spans 15 residues. The full variable domain, rest sourced from reference TRBV11-1 and TRBJ2-7, is EAEVAQSPRYKITEKSQAVAFWCDPISGHATLYWYRQILGQGPELLVQFQDESVVDDSQLPKDRFSAERLKGVDSTLKIQPAELGDSAMYLCASSLSGTGDYEQYFGPGTRLTVT.

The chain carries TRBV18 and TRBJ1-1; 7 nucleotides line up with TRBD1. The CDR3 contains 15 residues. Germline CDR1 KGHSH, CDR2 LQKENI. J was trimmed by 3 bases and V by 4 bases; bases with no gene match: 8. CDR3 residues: CASSQGARADTEAFF. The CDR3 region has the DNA TGTGCCAGCTCACAGGGGGCAAGGGCGGACACTGAAGCTTTCTTT.

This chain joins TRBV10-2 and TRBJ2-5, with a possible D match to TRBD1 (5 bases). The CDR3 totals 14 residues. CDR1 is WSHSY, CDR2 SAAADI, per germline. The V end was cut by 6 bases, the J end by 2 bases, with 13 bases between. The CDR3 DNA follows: TGCGCCAGCAGCGCCGGACACCTACAAGAGACCCAGTACTTC. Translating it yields CASSAGHLQETQYF.

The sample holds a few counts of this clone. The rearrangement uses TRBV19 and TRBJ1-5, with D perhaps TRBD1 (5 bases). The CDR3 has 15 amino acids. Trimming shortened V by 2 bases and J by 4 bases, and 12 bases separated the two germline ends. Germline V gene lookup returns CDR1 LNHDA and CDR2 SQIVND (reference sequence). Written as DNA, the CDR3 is TGTGCCAGTAGTATAAGTACAGGTCTTAATCAGCCCCAGCATTTT. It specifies CASSISTGLNQPQHF.

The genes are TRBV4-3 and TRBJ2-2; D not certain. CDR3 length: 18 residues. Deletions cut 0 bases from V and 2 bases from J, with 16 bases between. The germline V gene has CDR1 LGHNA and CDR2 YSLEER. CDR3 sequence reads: CASSQERPQAINTGELFF. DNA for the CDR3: TGCGCCAGCAGCCAAGAACGGCCGCAGGCAATCAACACCGGGGAGCTGTTTTTT.

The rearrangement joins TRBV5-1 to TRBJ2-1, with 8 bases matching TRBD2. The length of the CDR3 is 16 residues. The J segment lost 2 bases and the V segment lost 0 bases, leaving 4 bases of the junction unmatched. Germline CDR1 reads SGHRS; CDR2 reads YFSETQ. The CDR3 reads CASSLDPAGAYNEQFF. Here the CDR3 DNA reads TGCGCCAGCAGCTTGGACCCAGCGGGAGCCTACAATGAGCAGTTCTTC.

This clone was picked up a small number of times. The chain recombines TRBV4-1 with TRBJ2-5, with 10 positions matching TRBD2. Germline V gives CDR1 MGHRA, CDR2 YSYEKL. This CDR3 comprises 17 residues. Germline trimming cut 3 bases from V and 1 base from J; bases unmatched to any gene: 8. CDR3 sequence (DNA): TGCGCCAGCAGCCATGGGGTACTAGCGGGGTCCCAAGAGACCCAGTACTTC. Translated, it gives CASSHGVLAGSQETQYF.

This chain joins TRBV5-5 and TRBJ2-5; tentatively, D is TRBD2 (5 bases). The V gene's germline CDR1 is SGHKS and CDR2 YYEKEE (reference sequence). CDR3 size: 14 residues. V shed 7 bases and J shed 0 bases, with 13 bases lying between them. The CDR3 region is CASGAGVYQETQYF. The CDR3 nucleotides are TGTGCCAGCGGCGCCGGGGTTTACCAAGAGACCCAGTACTTC.

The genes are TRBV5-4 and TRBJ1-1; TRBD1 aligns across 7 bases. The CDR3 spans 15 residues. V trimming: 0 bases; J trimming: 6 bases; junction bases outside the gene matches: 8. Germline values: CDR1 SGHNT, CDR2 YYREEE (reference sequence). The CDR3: CASSLGGGGWAEAFF. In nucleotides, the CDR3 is TGTGCCAGCAGCTTGGGAGGAGGGGGCTGGGCTGAAGCTTTCTTT.

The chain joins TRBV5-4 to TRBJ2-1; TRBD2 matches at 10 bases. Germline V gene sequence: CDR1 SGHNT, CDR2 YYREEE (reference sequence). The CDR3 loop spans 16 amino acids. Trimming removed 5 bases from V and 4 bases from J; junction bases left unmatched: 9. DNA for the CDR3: TGTGCCAGCAGTTCAAGGACTAGCGGAGAATACAATGAGCAGTTCTTC. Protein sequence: CASSSRTSGEYNEQFF.

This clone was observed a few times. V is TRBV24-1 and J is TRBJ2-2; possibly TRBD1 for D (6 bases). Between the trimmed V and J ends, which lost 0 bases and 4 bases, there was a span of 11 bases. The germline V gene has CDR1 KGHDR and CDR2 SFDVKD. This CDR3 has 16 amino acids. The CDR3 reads CATSDLSGAGTGELFF. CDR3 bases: TGTGCCACCAGTGATTTGTCAGGGGCGGGCACCGGGGAGCTGTTTTTT.

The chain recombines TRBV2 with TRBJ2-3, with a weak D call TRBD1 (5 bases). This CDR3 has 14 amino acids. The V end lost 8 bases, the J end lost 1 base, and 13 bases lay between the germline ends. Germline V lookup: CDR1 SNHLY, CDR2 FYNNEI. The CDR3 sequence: CASYKDMGTDTQYF. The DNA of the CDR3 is TGTGCCAGCTATAAGGACATGGGCACAGATACGCAGTATTTT.

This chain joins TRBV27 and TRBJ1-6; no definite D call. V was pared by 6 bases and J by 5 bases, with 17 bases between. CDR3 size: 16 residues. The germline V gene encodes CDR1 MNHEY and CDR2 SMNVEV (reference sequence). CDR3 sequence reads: CASRDRQALHNSPLHF. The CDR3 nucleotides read TGTGCCAGCAGGGATCGGCAGGCGCTTCATAATTCACCCCTCCACTTT.

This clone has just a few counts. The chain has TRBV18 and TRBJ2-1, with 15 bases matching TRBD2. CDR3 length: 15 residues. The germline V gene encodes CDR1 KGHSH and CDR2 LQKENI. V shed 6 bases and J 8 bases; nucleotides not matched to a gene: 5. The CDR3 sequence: CASSQGLAGGDEQFF. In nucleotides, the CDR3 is TGTGCCAGCTCCCAGGGACTAGCGGGAGGCGATGAGCAGTTCTTC.